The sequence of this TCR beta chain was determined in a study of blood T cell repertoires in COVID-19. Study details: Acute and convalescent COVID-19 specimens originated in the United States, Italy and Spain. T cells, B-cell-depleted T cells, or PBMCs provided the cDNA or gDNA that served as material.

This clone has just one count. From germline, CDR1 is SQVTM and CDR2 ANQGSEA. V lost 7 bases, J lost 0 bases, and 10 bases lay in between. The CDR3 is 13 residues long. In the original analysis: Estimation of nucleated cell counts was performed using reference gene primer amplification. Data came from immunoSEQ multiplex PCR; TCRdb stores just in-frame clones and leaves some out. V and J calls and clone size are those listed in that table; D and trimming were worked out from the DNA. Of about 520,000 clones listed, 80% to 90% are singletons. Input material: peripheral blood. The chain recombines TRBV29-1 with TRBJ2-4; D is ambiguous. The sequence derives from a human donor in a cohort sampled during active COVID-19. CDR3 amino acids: CSAHLVAKNIQYF. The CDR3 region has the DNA TGCAGCGCCCACTTAGTAGCCAAAAACATTCAGTACTTC.